These 6 T cell receptor beta chains share one sample of origin, sequenced in a study of CD8 T cells in ankylosing spondylitis. General observations from the study: About 8 highly homologous variants made up a TCR beta motif, and this motif appeared characteristic of ankylosing spondylitis blood.

Antigens for these TCRs are unknown. TCRdb re-called the 5' RACE reads through MiXCR, storing one row per CDR3 protein. The sample comprises some 400,000 distinct CDR3 sequences, more than 20% of which are singletons, and about 16% rests with the top ten. Material: blood, either unsorted or a sorted T cell fraction (not recorded which). Receptors were obtained from a male donor with ankylosing spondylitis.

This chain connects TRBV18 to TRBJ2-7; 9 bases agree with TRBD1. The CDR3 loop spans 17 amino acids. Trimming took 3 bases from V and 5 from J; bases not matched to a gene: 14. Germline CDR1 KGHSH, CDR2 LQKENI. CDR3 DNA sequence: TGTGCCAGCTCACCTTCCCCTCCCGGGACAGGGTTGCACGAGCAGTACTTC. Protein product: CASSPSPPGTGLHEQYF.

This clonotype has more than one count but fewer than ten. DNA for the CDR3: TGTGCCACCTCCGGCCACCGAGACACCGGGGAGCTGTTTTTT. Translated, it gives CATSGHRDTGELFF. V and J are TRBV15 and TRBJ2-2, with unresolved D. The CDR3 is 14 residues long. The V end lost 8 bases, the J end lost 3 bases, and 13 bases lay between the germline ends. Germline V lookup: CDR1 LNHNV, CDR2 YYDKDF (reference sequence).

The chain employs TRBV3-1 and TRBJ2-3; perhaps TRBD2 as D (5 bases). Trimming left V 0 bases short and J 7 bases short, with 17 bases between. Germline values: CDR1 LGHDT, CDR2 YNNKEL (reference sequence). The CDR3 sequence is 16 residues long. CDR3 in amino acids: CASSQDLSGVGNTQYF. CDR3 nucleotide sequence: TGTGCCAGCAGCCAAGATCTGAGCGGAGTTGGGAATACGCAGTATTTT.

The rearrangement links TRBV6-2 or TRBV6-3 to TRBJ2-7; the match to TRBD2 covers 7 bases. The CDR3 runs to 15 residues. V lost 5 bases and J lost 5; bases outside the gene matches: 12. CDR1 and CDR2 from the germline V gene are MNHEY and SVGEGT. The CDR3 coding sequence is TGTGCCAGCAGTCCCGTGTACGGGAGGAGGAACGAGCAGTACTTC. Amino acid sequence: CASSPVYGRRNEQYF.

This clonotype was recorded a few times. This sequence joins TRBV7-2 and TRBJ2-2; 7 bases fit TRBD1. Trimming took 4 bases from V and 3 from J; bases not matched to a gene: 5. CDR1 and CDR2 from the germline V gene are SGHTA and FQGNSA. The CDR3 runs to 15 residues. The CDR3 nucleotides are TGTGCCAGCAGCTCCCGACAGGGCGACACCGGGGAGCTGTTTTTT. Translating it yields CASSSRQGDTGELFF.

In its sample, this clonotype was seen a few times. The CDR3 DNA is TGCAGTGCTACCGGCGATAGCTATGGCTACACCTTC. Translation: CSATGDSYGYTF. The chain has TRBV20-1 and TRBJ1-2; D not certain. Trimming removed 4 bases at V and 4 bases at J, with 10 bases between. From germline, CDR1 is DFQATT and CDR2 SNEGSKA (reference sequence). The CDR3 runs 12 residues.